A selection of T cell receptor beta chains follows, all from one sample in a study of shared clonotypes between healthy human individuals. Some clones are missing from TCRdb's copy, which holds only in-frame ones; the method was immunoSEQ multiplex PCR. The sample shows some 2,500,000 clones, over 85% of them seen only once. Input material: naive CD4+ T cells from PBMCs. These receptors were taken from a young man in good health. Some clones in this sample may be carry-over from other donors' samples. CDR3s include the opening cysteine and the closing phenylalanine or tryptophan. A D gene is named only where the DNA matches it firmly. Where a row states a size, it is once, few, many or the class of an expanded clone; other rows omit it.

J gene,CDR3 length,V gene,D gene,clone size,CDR3 protein,CDR3 DNA
TRBJ2-3,18,TRBV25-1,-,-,CASRQTAGQEGFTDTQYF,TGTGCCAGCCGCCAAACGGCGGGACAAGAAGGCTTCACAGATACGCAGTATTTT
TRBJ2-1,13,TRBV30,TRBD1,once,CAWSRQGANEQFF,TGTGCCTGGAGCCGACAGGGGGCCAATGAGCAGTTCTTC
TRBJ1-2,16,TRBV21-1,-,-,CASSKTPGQGHYGYTF,TGTGCCAGCAGCAAGACTCCAGGACAGGGACACTATGGCTACACCTTC
TRBJ2-3,17,TRBV4-2,-,-,CASSPLYTLQGTDTQYF,TGTGCCAGCAGCCCCCTCTATACTTTACAGGGCACAGATACGCAGTATTTT
TRBJ2-1,17,TRBV11-2,TRBD1,-,CASSSSTGTGAYNEQFF,TGTGCCAGCAGCTCATCGACCGGGACAGGGGCCTACAATGAGCAGTTCTTC
TRBJ2-1,13,TRBV5-1,-,-,CASSFGSPGKQFF,TGCGCCAGCAGCTTCGGTTCTCCGGGAAAGCAGTTCTTC
TRBJ2-7,12,TRBV11-2,-,-,CASSLIWAEQYF,TGTGCCAGCAGCTTAATCTGGGCCGAGCAGTACTTC
TRBJ2-7,16,TRBV5-1,-,-,CASSLSRGGASYEQYF,TGCGCCAGCAGCTTGTCCAGAGGCGGGGCCTCCTACGAGCAGTACTTC
TRBJ1-5,13,TRBV2,-,few,CASSEEVGQPQHF,TGTGCCAGCAGTGAAGAGGTTGGTCAGCCCCAGCATTTT
TRBJ2-3,12,TRBV7-9,-,-,CASSASTDTQYF,TGTGCCAGCAGCGCCAGCACAGATACGCAGTATTTT
TRBJ1-1,14,TRBV19,-,-,CASRKTRGHTEAFF,TGTGCCAGTAGGAAGACCAGGGGTCACACTGAAGCTTTCTTT
TRBJ2-2,14,TRBV19,-,-,CASIGGTNTGELFF,TGTGCCAGTATAGGTGGAACGAACACCGGGGAGCTGTTTTTT